This T cell receptor (beta chain) was documented in a study of T-cell memory formation after mild COVID-19. Overall study findings and caveats: A second wave expanding day 15 to 37 was CD4+-biased; contracting clones were balanced. The main location of contracting CD4+ clones was CM and EM, and that of contracting CD8+ clones was EMRA. Detection of some responders pre-infection suggested pre-existing cross-reactive memory T cells participated.

This clonotype was detected only a few times. Antigen unknown. The CDR3 has 14 amino acids. CDR1 and CDR2 from the germline V gene are LGHNT and FRNRAP. V dropped 1 base and J dropped 1 base, with 7 bases sitting between them. Amplification by 5'RACE using constant-segment primers produced TCR alpha and TCR beta cDNA libraries that carried sample barcodes and UMIs. TCRdb ran MiXCR on the 5' RACE reads and lists one entry per CDR3 protein. The sample lists some 180,000 distinct CDR3 sequences, roughly 13% seen once, with roughly 3.3% in the top ten. V gene TRBV12-5 combines with J gene TRBJ2-5; D might be TRBD2 (6 bases). The clonotype originates from a man in his late teens or twenties who had mild COVID-19 (a few samples of this study predate the infection). Cell type and time point are not known. Sequences were obtained from PBMCs or a T cell subset sorted from them (not recorded which). The CDR3 coding sequence is TGTGCTAGTGGTTTGGGTAGCGGCCAAGAGACCCAGTACTTC. Translation gives CASGLGSGQETQYF.